These 16 T cell receptor beta chains were all obtained from the same sample, sequenced in a study of T cell responses to AZD1222 COVID-19 vaccine. Profiled with immunoSEQ multiplex PCR; TCRdb holds only in-frame clones, not every one. The repertoire holds 120,000 or so clones, with about 90% as singletons. The material was peripheral blood, obtained on day 0 of AZD1222 vaccination. The receptors were sampled from an adult in good health.

This clone has more than one count but fewer than ten. V gene TRBV15 combines with J gene TRBJ1-2, with 7 bases fitting TRBD1. The V gene end was trimmed by 1 base and the J gene end by 1 base; junction bases not matched to a gene: 3. CDR3 length: 15 amino acids. CDR1 and CDR2 (germline): LNHNV, YYDKDF (reference sequence). This chain's CDR3 is CATSRAGTVNYGYTF. CDR3 nucleotide sequence: TGTGCCACCAGCAGAGCCGGGACAGTTAACTATGGCTACACCTTC. Full variable domain (rest looked up from reference TRBV15 and TRBJ1-2): DAMVIQNPRYQVTQFGKPVTLSCSQTLNHNVMYWYQQKSSQAPKLLFHYYDKDFNNEADTPDNFQSRRPNTSFCFLDIRSPGLGDTAMYLCATSRAGTVNYGYTFGSGTRLTVV.

The rearrangement joins TRBV5-5 to TRBJ1-3; D unresolved. Trimming took 6 bases from V and 3 from J, leaving 13 bases between them. In germline, CDR1 is SGHKS, CDR2 YYEKEE (reference sequence). This CDR3 is built from 14 residues. CDR3 bases: TGTGCCAGCAACCGGGGAAACAATGGAAACACCATATATTTT. It translates to CASNRGNNGNTIYF.

This sequence joins TRBV6-6 and TRBJ2-5; D is unclear. The V end lost 5 bases, the J end lost 4 bases, and 11 bases lay between the germline ends. This CDR3 spans 13 amino acids. The germline V gene has CDR1 MNHNY and CDR2 SVGAGI (reference sequence). CDR3 sequence: CASSHTTAETQYF. In nucleotides, the CDR3 is TGTGCCAGCAGTCATACGACGGCAGAGACCCAGTACTTC.

The chain links TRBV2 to TRBJ2-7; D gene ambiguous. V was clipped by 7 bases and J by 4 bases, with 14 bases between them. CDR1 is SNHLY, CDR2 FYNNEI, per germline. This CDR3 has 13 amino acids. CDR3 in DNA: TGTGCCAGCACCCAATCGCTAGGGTACGAGCAGTACTTC. It yields the protein CASTQSLGYEQYF.

In this sample, this clone turned up a few times. The rearrangement uses TRBV7-9 and TRBJ1-5; D is ambiguous. This CDR3 is built from 14 residues. The V and J ends lost 5 bases and 1 base respectively, with 9 bases between them. Germline V lookup: CDR1 SEHNR, CDR2 FQNEAQ (reference sequence). CDR3 nucleotide sequence: TGTGCCAGCAGCCCACCGGACAGCAATCAGCCCCAGCATTTT. Translating it yields CASSPPDSNQPQHF.

V and J are TRBV19 and TRBJ2-7; tentative D call: TRBD2 (6 bases). The CDR3 consists of 15 residues. The germline CDR1 and CDR2 sequences are LNHDA and SQIVND (reference sequence). Trimming shortened V by 5 bases and J by 4 bases, and 18 bases separated the two germline ends. CDR3 nucleotide sequence: TGTGCCAGTAGTCCATCCTTAACTAGCCTATACGAGCAGTACTTC. Translating gives CASSPSLTSLYEQYF.

The chain employs TRBV10-3 and TRBJ1-5, with D perhaps TRBD1 (5 bases). Trimming cost V 3 bases and J 6 bases, with 9 bases left between them. This CDR3 comprises 13 residues. Germline lookup yields CDR1 ENHRY and CDR2 SYGVKD. The CDR3 region is CAISDQGGQPQHF. The DNA for the CDR3 is TGTGCCATCAGTGACCAGGGAGGTCAGCCCCAGCATTTT.

The chain uses TRBV5-4 and TRBJ2-5, with TRBD1 as a possible D gene (6 bases). V lost 3 bases to trimming and J lost 5 bases, with 14 bases between them. The germline CDR1 and CDR2 sequences are SGHNT and YYREEE (reference sequence). The CDR3 loop spans 14 amino acids. CDR3 protein: CASSWPGQFETQYF. CDR3 in DNA: TGTGCCAGCAGCTGGCCTGGACAGTTCGAGACCCAGTACTTC.

The genes are TRBV18 and TRBJ2-2; D is perhaps TRBD1 (6 bases). V was shortened by 4 bases and J by 4 bases, with 13 bases between the two germline ends. The CDR3 length is 15 residues. Germline V gives CDR1 KGHSH, CDR2 LQKENI. The chain's CDR3 is CASSQSRGPTGELFF. Here the CDR3 DNA reads TGTGCCAGCTCACAGAGCAGGGGTCCCACCGGGGAGCTGTTTTTT. Variable domain in full (rest from reference TRBV18 and TRBJ2-2): NAGVMQNPRHLVRRRGQEARLRCSPMKGHSHVYWYRQLPEEGLKFMVYLQKENIIDESGMPKERFSAEFPKEGPSILRIQQVVRGDSAAYFCASSQSRGPTGELFFGEGSRLTVL.

V gene TRBV13 combines with J gene TRBJ2-1; 9 bases match TRBD1. CDR1 is PRHDT and CDR2 is FYEKMQ in the germline V gene (reference sequence). V shed 5 bases and J 3 bases; nucleotides not matched to a gene: 5. This CDR3 has 15 residues. The CDR3 here is CASSQGQGDYNEQFF. The CDR3 DNA reads as TGTGCCAGCAGCCAGGGACAGGGAGACTACAATGAGCAGTTCTTC.

The rearrangement joins TRBV11-1 to TRBJ2-1; tentative D call: TRBD2 (6 bases). CDR3 length: 14 residues. V lost 0 bases to trimming and J lost 9 bases, with 12 bases between them. Looked up from germline, CDR1 is SGHAT and CDR2 is FQDESV (reference sequence). DNA of the CDR3: TGTGCCAGCAGCTTAGCTGGAGGGGTTGGTGAGCAGTTCTTC. Protein sequence: CASSLAGGVGEQFF.

This chain links TRBV19 with TRBJ2-5; 9 nucleotides match TRBD1. The CDR3 covers 15 residues. J was trimmed by 10 bases and V by 5 bases; bases with no gene match: 14. Germline V CDR1 and CDR2: LNHDA, SQIVND (reference sequence). In nucleotides, the CDR3 is TGTGCCAGTAGTCCTCGCACCGGGACAGGGACCCTCCAGTACTTC. As protein: CASSPRTGTGTLQYF.

The chain links TRBV7-6 to TRBJ2-1; 11 nucleotides agree with TRBD2. V was pared by 8 bases and J by 7 bases, with 13 bases of the junction left unmatched. The CDR3 has 16 amino acids. Germline V gene sequence: CDR1 SGHVS, CDR2 FNYEAQ. CDR3 region: CASQGVAGGPFNEQFF. The DNA for the CDR3 is TGTGCCAGCCAGGGGGTAGCGGGAGGGCCCTTTAATGAGCAGTTCTTC. The full variable domain, with the rest looked up from reference TRBV7-6 and TRBJ2-1, is GAGVSQSPRYKVTKRGQDVALRCDPISGHVSLYWYRQALGQGPEFLTYFNYEAQQDKSGLPNDRFSAERPEGSISTLTIQRTEQRDSAMYRCASQGVAGGPFNEQFFGPGTRLTVL.

This clone has only a few counts. The chain uses TRBV3-1 (or the pseudogene TRBV3-2) and TRBJ1-5, with D possibly matching TRBD1 (5 bases). The germline V gene has CDR1 LGHDT and CDR2 YNNKEL (reference sequence). This CDR3 spans 14 amino acids. Trimming cost V 2 bases and J 4 bases, with 9 bases left between them. The CDR3 DNA reads TGTGCCAGCAGCCAATTGGGGGGGAATCAGCCCCAGCATTTT. Residues: CASSQLGGNQPQHF.

This rearrangement joins TRBV18 to TRBJ2-1, with 7 bases lining up with TRBD2. Per the germline V gene, CDR1 is KGHSH and CDR2 is LQKENI. The CDR3 is 16 residues long. V shed 2 bases, J shed 5 bases, and the junction held 9 bases outside the gene matches. CDR3 DNA: TGTGCCAGCTCACCAGGTCGAGCGGGGCCAAACAATGAGCAGTTCTTC. It translates to CASSPGRAGPNNEQFF.

The chain has TRBV28 and TRBJ2-2; TRBD1 agrees at 8 bases. Trimming removed 7 bases from V and 3 bases from J; junction bases left unmatched: 4. Looked up from germline, CDR1 is MDHEN and CDR2 is SYDVKM. The CDR3 spans 14 residues. CDR3 sequence reads: CASMGTGYTGELFF. The CDR3 nucleotides read TGTGCCAGCATGGGGACAGGTTACACCGGGGAGCTGTTTTTT.